This T cell receptor beta chain stems from a study of T cell responses to AZD1222 COVID-19 vaccine. Turning to this clone: Antigen unknown.

Study-wide points: Unmutated variant regions are reportedly the target of nearly half of TCRs that are spike-specific. Just 5 to 7 AZD1222 recipients tested seropositive at baseline. Repertoire sampling happened only post peak T cell response. Donors were chiefly white British, with a greater number of females, and clonal diversity was perhaps underestimated.

CDR1 SGHVS and CDR2 FNYEAQ come from the germline V gene. The CDR3 runs 18 residues. Unmatched junction bases numbered 19, after V lost 6 bases and J lost 5 bases. The assay was immunoSEQ multiplex PCR, and TCRdb's table has in-frame clones only and misses some. The sample has more than 150,000 clones, just over 90% seen once. The origin of this receptor is an adult in good health. The chain links TRBV7-6 to TRBJ1-1, with 9 bases aligning to TRBD1. The specimen was peripheral blood, collected on day 0 of AZD1222 vaccination. The DNA for the CDR3 is TGTGCCAGCAGACCCATCCGGGACAGGGAAGGTAGGACGACTGAAGCTTTCTTT. This encodes CASRPIRDREGRTTEAFF.